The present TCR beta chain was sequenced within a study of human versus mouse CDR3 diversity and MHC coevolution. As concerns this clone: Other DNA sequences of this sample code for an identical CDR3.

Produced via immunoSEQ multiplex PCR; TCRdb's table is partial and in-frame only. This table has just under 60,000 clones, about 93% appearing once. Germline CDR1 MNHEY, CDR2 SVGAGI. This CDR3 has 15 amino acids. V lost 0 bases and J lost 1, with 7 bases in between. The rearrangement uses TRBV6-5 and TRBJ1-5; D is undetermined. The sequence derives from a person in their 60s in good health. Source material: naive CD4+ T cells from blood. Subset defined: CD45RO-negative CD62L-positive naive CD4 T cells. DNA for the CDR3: TGTGCCAGCAGTTACTCGTTGGGCAGCAATCAGCCCCAGCATTTT. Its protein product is CASSYSLGSNQPQHF.